This T cell receptor (beta chain) was obtained from a study of beta chain features in type 1 diabetes. Notes on the study in general: Researchers cautioned that cDNA sequencing could over-represent cells with high TCR expression.

Points on this clone: The antigen remains unidentified.

The V and J ends lost 4 bases and 2 bases, in that order; junction bases with no gene match: 5. The CDR3 sequence is 14 residues long. CDR1 and CDR2 from the germline V gene are SGHNT and YYREEE (reference sequence). Every bit of the isolated RNA underwent reverse transcription, so sequencing read expressed TCRB transcripts. Repertoires were generated with immunoSEQ multiplex PCR, while TCRdb's copy carries only in-frame clones and drops some. The data hold around 240,000 clones, with about 9.3% observed a single time. This sequence was found in a woman aged 18-30 years in good health. The V gene is TRBV5-4, the J gene TRBJ1-2; 7 bases map to TRBD1. Sequenced input: naive CD4+ T cells from blood. CDR3 in amino acids: CASSLVRGNYGYTF. CDR3 sequence (DNA): TGTGCCAGCAGCCTGGTCAGGGGGAACTATGGCTACACCTTC.